This is a list of T cell receptor beta chains from one sample in a study of T-cell reconstitution after alpha-beta-depleted transplantation in children. MiXCR was run by TCRdb on the PCR reads, yielding one entry per CDR3 protein. The data hold about 500,000 distinct CDR3 sequences, with approximately 30% observed a single time. The sequencing used PBMCs from the stem cell graft donor, collected from the stem cell graft. The receptors stem from a human donor who donated a stem cell graft to a child with aplastic anemia. Both conserved end residues are part of each CDR3. A D gene is named only where the DNA matches it firmly. A clone size is listed for some rows: how often the clone was seen (once, few, many), or a class if it is expanded.

D gene	J gene	V gene	CDR3 length	clone size	CDR3 DNA	CDR3 protein
TRBD2	TRBJ2-5	TRBV11-2	15	few	TGCGCCAGCAGCTTAGCCTTCGCGGGAGCAGAGACCCAGTACTTC	CASSLAFAGAETQYF
.	TRBJ1-1	TRBV12-3/TRBV12-4	13	few	TGTGCCAGCAGTTTAGCGATTAACACTGAAGCTTTCTTT	CASSLAINTEAFF
.	TRBJ2-1	TRBV20-1	13	many	TGCAGTGCCACGGGAGCCCCAAGCAATGAGCAGTTCTTC	CSATGAPSNEQFF
TRBD1	TRBJ1-2	TRBV18	13	.	TGTGCCAGCTCACCCCTTGGGGGACAGGACTCTGTCTTC	CASSPLGGQDSVF
.	TRBJ1-1	TRBV19	13	.	TGTGCCAGTCTTCCGACGGGGGACACTGAAGCTTTCTTT	CASLPTGDTEAFF
.	TRBJ1-6	TRBV5-1	15	.	TGCGCCAGCAGCTTGGGACCGACCCTGGGTTCACCCCTCCACTTT	CASSLGPTLGSPLHF
.	TRBJ1-1	TRBV6-5	14	.	TGTGCCAGCAGTTACTCGTACAGAGGCCCTGAAGCTTTCTTT	CASSYSYRGPEAFF
.	TRBJ1-4	TRBV7-2	13	.	TGTGCCAGCAGCTTAGCTCAGGCGTTCAAGCTGTTTTTT	CASSLAQAFKLFF
TRBD1	TRBJ2-1	TRBV27	14	.	TGTGCCACCCAGGGGGAATTCTCCTACAATGAGCAGTTCTTC	CATQGEFSYNEQFF
TRBD1	TRBJ1-6	TRBV11-1	16	.	TGTGCCAGCAGCTCCCGGACAGGGAGAAATAATTCACCCCTCCACTTT	CASSSRTGRNNSPLHF
.	TRBJ2-1	TRBV18	13	few	TGTGCCAGCTCACCTTCATTCCCCAATGAGCAGTTCTTC	CASSPSFPNEQFF
.	TRBJ1-2	TRBV7-2	15	few	TGTGCCAGCACGCTCAGGTCCGGGACAACCTATGGCTACACCTTC	CASTLRSGTTYGYTF
TRBD2	TRBJ2-3	TRBV5-6	17	few	TGTGCCAGCAGCTTGGGGGCGGGAGGGCCCCCCACAGATACGCAGTATTTT	CASSLGAGGPPTDTQYF
.	TRBJ1-2	TRBV7-8	15	once	TGTGCCAGCAGCTTAGCGGTTGATCTCTTCTATGGCTACACCTTC	CASSLAVDLFYGYTF
TRBD2	TRBJ2-7	TRBV12-3/TRBV12-4	16	.	TGTGCCAGCAGTTCTACGACTAGCGGGAGGGACCACGAGCAGTACTTC	CASSSTTSGRDHEQYF
TRBD2	TRBJ2-3	TRBV19	17	.	TGTGCCAGTAGTATGCTCCCAACTAGCGGAAGGGTAGATACGCAGTATTTT	CASSMLPTSGRVDTQYF
.	TRBJ2-1	TRBV5-4	15	few	TGTGCCAGCAGCTTGGGAGCAGAGTCCTACAATGAGCAGTTCTTC	CASSLGAESYNEQFF
.	TRBJ1-6	TRBV7-2	15	many	TGTGCCAGCAGCTTCGAAGGAACAAATAATTCACCCCTCCACTTT	CASSFEGTNNSPLHF
.	TRBJ2-5	TRBV19	14	few	TGTGCCAGTAGTATATCATCTACGGGGGAGACCCAGTACTTC	CASSISSTGETQYF
TRBD1	TRBJ1-2	TRBV12-3/TRBV12-4	12	.	TGTGCCAGCAGTCAACAGGGGTATGGCTACACCTTC	CASSQQGYGYTF
.	TRBJ1-5	TRBV7-2	15	.	TGTGCCAGCAGCTTAGCTCCCCAGAGCAATCAGCCCCAGCATTTT	CASSLAPQSNQPQHF
.	TRBJ1-5	TRBV12-3/TRBV12-4	14	.	TGTGCCAGCAGTTTAAGGGACGAAAATCAGCCCCAGCATTTT	CASSLRDENQPQHF
.	TRBJ1-2	TRBV6-5	15	few	TGTGCCAGCAGTTACGTGTCGGGGGTGGACTATGGCTACACCTTC	CASSYVSGVDYGYTF
.	TRBJ1-5	TRBV20-1	13	.	TGCAGTGGAGCGGAGACAGTCAATCAGCCCCAGCATTTT	CSGAETVNQPQHF
TRBD2	TRBJ2-1	TRBV9	15	few	TGTGCCAGCAGCGTTAACGGGAGGGCCGGGGATGAGCAGTTCTTC	CASSVNGRAGDEQFF
.	TRBJ2-1	TRBV18	17	once	TGTGCCAGCTCCCCGGTGGTCGGTACGGTTCCCTACAATGAGCAGTTCTTC	CASSPVVGTVPYNEQFF
TRBD2	TRBJ2-4	TRBV20-1	13	.	TGCAGCGTAGCGGGGTGGACCAAAAACATTCAGTACTTC	CSVAGWTKNIQYF
.	TRBJ1-1	TRBV20-1	15	few	TGCAGTGCTAGACCCCCGGCTCGGCCCAACACTGAAGCTTTCTTT	CSARPPARPNTEAFF
.	TRBJ2-4	TRBV13	15	.	TGTGCCAGCAGCTTAGCGGGTCTTACCAAAAACATTCAGTACTTC	CASSLAGLTKNIQYF
.	TRBJ2-1	TRBV11-2	13	.	TGTGCCAGCAGCTTAGATTCCGGGTTTGAGCAGTTCTTC	CASSLDSGFEQFF
.	TRBJ1-1	TRBV9	14	few	TGTGCCAGCAGCGTAAACCCTCGGAATACTGAAGCTTTCTTT	CASSVNPRNTEAFF
.	TRBJ2-2	TRBV20-1	16	few	TGCAGTGCCCAACGGACGTTAGGTCTGAACACCGGGGAGCTGTTTTTT	CSAQRTLGLNTGELFF
.	TRBJ2-3	TRBV7-2	12	.	TGTGCCAGCAGCCTATTTTCAGATACGCAGTATTTT	CASSLFSDTQYF
.	TRBJ1-2	TRBV15	14	.	TGTGCCACCAGCCCTCAAAAGGGCTCCTATGGCTACACCTTC	CATSPQKGSYGYTF
.	TRBJ2-7	TRBV7-9	14	few	TGTGCCAGCAGCCACGGGGGCACCACCTACGAGCAGTACTTC	CASSHGGTTYEQYF
.	TRBJ1-2	TRBV12-3/TRBV12-4	15	few	TGTGCCAGCAGTTCTCCGTTGGTTCTTAACTATGGCTACACCTTC	CASSSPLVLNYGYTF
.	TRBJ2-7	TRBV3-1	12	few	TGTGCCAGCAGCCAAGTTGGGGGCGAGCAGTACTTC	CASSQVGGEQYF
.	TRBJ2-7	TRBV29-1	13	many	TGCAGCGTGGGGCAGGCTAGCTCCTACGAGCAGTACTTC	CSVGQASSYEQYF
TRBD2	TRBJ2-1	TRBV20-1	18	.	TGCAGTGCTAGAGACTCGACTAGCTGGGCCGGGTCCTACAATGAGCAGTTCTTC	CSARDSTSWAGSYNEQFF
TRBD2	TRBJ2-7	TRBV12-3/TRBV12-4	13	many	TGTGCCAGCAGCCTAACTAGCGGTTACGAGCAGTACTTC	CASSLTSGYEQYF
TRBD1	TRBJ2-2	TRBV20-1	17	few	TGCAGTGCTAGAGATCGACAGGGGGCATCGAACACCGGGGAGCTGTTTTTT	CSARDRQGASNTGELFF
TRBD1	TRBJ2-3	TRBV6-5	12	.	TGTGCCAGCAGGGGACAGACCGCCACGCAGTATTTT	CASRGQTATQYF
TRBD2	TRBJ2-7	TRBV20-1	15	.	TGCAGTGCTAGAGTGGTAGCGGGGTTCTCCTACGAGCAGTACTTC	CSARVVAGFSYEQYF
.	TRBJ2-2	TRBV12-3/TRBV12-4	15	.	TGTGCCAGCAGTGGCCCGTGGGGGGAAACCGGGGAGCTGTTTTTT	CASSGPWGETGELFF
TRBD2	TRBJ2-1	TRBV5-1	21	.	TGCGCCAGCAGCTTGGTTACTACGGGACTAGCGGGAGGTAACGCCTACAATGAGCAGTTCTTC	CASSLVTTGLAGGNAYNEQFF
TRBD2	TRBJ2-3	TRBV10-3	15	few	TGTGCCACCCGAGGGGGACTAGCGGGAGTAGATACGCAGTATTTT	CATRGGLAGVDTQYF
.	TRBJ2-1	TRBV12-3/TRBV12-4	16	.	TGTGCCAGCACCCTAAGAGCGGATGATGGGTGGAATGAGCAGTTCTTC	CASTLRADDGWNEQFF
TRBD1	TRBJ2-3	TRBV5-1	16	.	TGCGCCAGCAGCTTGGTTCAGGGGACAGGCACAGATACGCAGTATTTT	CASSLVQGTGTDTQYF
.	TRBJ2-7	TRBV20-1	14	.	TGCAGTGCTAGTTCGACAGCTAGCTCCTACGAGCAGTACTTC	CSASSTASSYEQYF
.	TRBJ1-1	TRBV29-1	11	few	TGCAGCGTTGAACTGTTCGCAGGCCGGGTCTTT	CSVELFAGRVF
.	TRBJ1-6	TRBV20-1	14	many	TGCAGTGCTAGAGGAGGGGTAATTGGTTCACCCCTCCACTTT	CSARGGVIGSPLHF
.	TRBJ2-2	TRBV12-3/TRBV12-4	13	few	TGTGCCAGCAGCATGACTACCACCGGGGAGCTGTTTTTT	CASSMTTTGELFF
.	TRBJ1-6	TRBV10-3	13	.	TGTGCCATCCGGGGGGCACCCGATTCACCCCTCCACTTT	CAIRGAPDSPLHF
TRBD2	TRBJ2-5	TRBV6-2/TRBV6-3	17	few	TGTGCCAGCAGTTCTTGGACTAGCGGGATCATTCAAGAGACCCAGTACTTC	CASSSWTSGIIQETQYF
TRBD1	TRBJ2-3	TRBV7-2	15	.	TGTGCCAGCAGCTTAAGGGGGACAGGGGAAGATACGCAGTATTTT	CASSLRGTGEDTQYF
.	TRBJ2-3	TRBV11-2	17	few	TGTGCCAGCGGGGGGAGTGTAGCGGTTACTAGCACAGATACGCAGTATTTT	CASGGSVAVTSTDTQYF
.	TRBJ1-1	TRBV5-1	17	.	TGCGCCAGCTCACAAAACAGGGCGGGGGCTATGAACACTGAAGCTTTCTTT	CASSQNRAGAMNTEAFF